One and the same sample provided the 27 T cell receptor beta chains below, sequenced in a study of spatial heterogeneity in lung cancer. The study's findings and limits: Within tumors, counts of expanded alpha and beta TCRs tracked tumor mutation counts.

Their antigens remain unidentified. Time point described: sample taken at primary tumor resection. TCRdb processed the 5' RACE reads anew with MiXCR; each CDR3 protein has one entry. Among about 2,100 distinct CDR3 sequences listed, around a sixth were seen once. Sequencing used lung tumor tissue, obtained at surgery. The receptors originated from a male donor with early-stage non-small cell lung cancer.

This clonotype qualifies as large (0.1 to 1%). The V call is TRBV19, the J call TRBJ2-5; D not certain. This CDR3 is built from 13 residues. Germline CDR1 reads LNHDA; CDR2 reads SQIVND (reference sequence). Trimming took 5 bases from V and 1 from J, leaving 8 bases between them. CDR3: CASSVQLQETQYF. The CDR3, as DNA: TGTGCCAGTAGTGTCCAGCTCCAAGAGACCCAGTACTTC.

In its sample, this clonotype ranks as medium-sized (0.01 to 0.1%). This chain uses TRBV29-1 with TRBJ2-7; 10 bases are shared with TRBD1. CDR3 length: 13 amino acids. The germline V gene has CDR1 SQVTM and CDR2 ANQGSEA. V lost 2 bases to trimming and J lost 9 bases; unmatched junction nucleotides: 7. In DNA, the CDR3 is TGCAGCGTTGAACCCCCGGGACAGGGGTTGCAGTACTTC. Its protein product is CSVEPPGQGLQYF.

By its share, this clonotype is large. This rearrangement joins TRBV9 to TRBJ2-7, with D maybe TRBD1 (6 bases). Germline values: CDR1 SGDLS, CDR2 YYNGEE. The CDR3 totals 13 residues. Between the trimmed V and J ends, which lost 4 bases and 2 bases, there was a span of 10 bases. The CDR3 loop reads CASSPRDTYEQYF. The CDR3 nucleotides are TGTGCCAGCAGCCCTCGGGACACCTACGAGCAGTACTTC.

In its sample, this clonotype is large (0.1 to 1%). For the CDR3, the DNA is TGTGCCAGCAGCTTACGACAGGGGGTTAACACCGGGGAGCTGTTTTTT. It yields the protein CASSLRQGVNTGELFF. V is TRBV7-9 and J is TRBJ2-2, with 9 bases lining up with TRBD1. The CDR3 consists of 16 residues. V lost 2 bases and J lost 2; bases outside the gene matches: 3. Germline V gene lookup returns CDR1 SEHNR and CDR2 FQNEAQ (reference sequence).

This clonotype was detected ten times or more. The V and J genes are TRBV29-1 and TRBJ2-3; D call uncertain. Looked up from germline, CDR1 is SQVTM and CDR2 is ANQGSEA. V lost 7 bases to trimming and J lost 2 bases, with 16 bases between them. The CDR3 has 14 amino acids. CDR3 sequence (DNA): TGCAGCGGGATCGGGCGGCCCGTCACAGATACGCAGTATTTT. Amino acid sequence: CSGIGRPVTDTQYF.

This clonotype is labeled as large. The chain is built from TRBV28 and TRBJ2-5; 7 bases match TRBD1. Germline V lookup: CDR1 MDHEN, CDR2 SYDVKM. The CDR3 length is 12 residues. J was trimmed by 3 bases and V by 8 bases; bases with no gene match: 3. DNA for the CDR3: TGTGCCAGCGGACAGGTAAAAGAGACCCAGTACTTC. It is translated as CASGQVKETQYF.

By share of the sample, this clonotype is medium-sized (0.01 to 0.1%). The chain is built from TRBV5-1 and TRBJ2-7, with TRBD1 matching over 7 bases. CDR1 and CDR2 (germline): SGHRS, YFSETQ. J gave up 2 bases and V 0 bases, and 2 bases lay outside the gene matches. This CDR3 region has 14 residues. The CDR3 spells CASSLEGAAYEQYF. CDR3 DNA sequence: TGCGCCAGCAGCTTGGAGGGGGCCGCCTACGAGCAGTACTTC.

Sample share makes this clonotype medium-sized. This chain joins TRBV7-6 and TRBJ2-6, with 7 positions matching TRBD1. Germline V gene data show CDR1 as SGHVS and CDR2 as FNYEAQ. CDR3 size: 18 residues. The ends lost 1 base at V and 4 bases at J; junction bases unmatched: 10. In nucleotides, the CDR3 is TGTGCCAGCAGCTTAGTCGTGCGTGGGGGACAGGGGGCCAACGTCCTGACTTTC. Translation: CASSLVVRGGQGANVLTF.

The rearrangement links TRBV19 to TRBJ1-2; D is ambiguous. Trimming stripped 1 base from V and 4 bases from J, with 7 bases between. The CDR3 contains 13 residues. Germline V lookup: CDR1 LNHDA, CDR2 SQIVND (reference sequence). The CDR3 spells CASSIATAYGYTF. The CDR3 DNA reads TGTGCCAGTAGTATAGCGACGGCCTATGGCTACACCTTC.

The chain couples TRBV27 to TRBJ1-5, with 7 bases identical to TRBD1. The length of the CDR3 is 14 residues. Germline CDR1 reads MNHEY; CDR2 reads SMNVEV (reference sequence). The ends lost 6 bases at V and 4 bases at J; junction bases unmatched: 6. CDR3 in DNA: TGTGCCAGCAGCCGACAGGGATTTAATCAGCCCCAGCATTTT. Its translation is CASSRQGFNQPQHF.

This clonotype is labeled large. CDR3 DNA sequence: TGCGCCAGCAGCTTGGGGCCTACGAACTCTGGGGCCAACGTCCTGACTTTC. Translating it yields CASSLGPTNSGANVLTF. The V gene is TRBV5-1, the J gene TRBJ2-6; D is unresolved. V lost 0 bases, J lost 0 bases, and 10 bases lay in between. Germline CDR1 and CDR2: SGHRS and YFSETQ. CDR3 size: 17 residues.

This clonotype is medium-sized within its sample. V usage is TRBV5-5 and J usage is TRBJ1-3, with unresolved D. Germline V gives CDR1 SGHKS, CDR2 YYEKEE (reference sequence). CDR3 length: 13 residues. The V and J ends lost 7 bases and 2 bases respectively, with 10 bases between them. The CDR3 DNA reads TGTGCCAGCCAAAGGACGGCTGGAAACACCATATATTTT. Protein: CASQRTAGNTIYF.

The table lists this clonotype with many counts. The chain is built from TRBV18 and TRBJ2-6; TRBD1 agrees at 9 bases. The CDR3 totals 18 residues. J gave up 2 bases and V 8 bases, and 13 bases lay outside the gene matches. The germline V gene encodes CDR1 KGHSH and CDR2 LQKENI. This chain's CDR3 is CASEGTGTGLTGANVLTF. Written as DNA, the CDR3 is TGTGCCAGCGAAGGCACGGGGACAGGGCTTACTGGGGCCAACGTCCTGACTTTC. The variable domain in full, completed from reference TRBV18 and TRBJ2-6, reads NAGVMQNPRHLVRRRGQEARLRCSPMKGHSHVYWYRQLPEEGLKFMVYLQKENIIDESGMPKERFSAEFPKEGPSILRIQQVVRGDSAAYFCASEGTGTGLTGANVLTFGAGSRLTVL.

This clonotype is medium-sized within its sample. The chain combines TRBV18 with TRBJ2-3; tentative D call: TRBD2 (5 bases). CDR1 is KGHSH and CDR2 is LQKENI in the germline V gene. The CDR3 consists of 16 residues. With 0 bases removed from V and 1 base from J, the gap between germline ends came to 11 bases. CDR3 amino acids: CASSPPGRTGTDTQYF. CDR3 in DNA: TGTGCCAGCTCACCACCGGGGAGAACGGGCACAGATACGCAGTATTTT.

In this sample, this clonotype is large (0.1 to 1%). The chain carries TRBV5-1 and TRBJ2-3, with a possible D match to TRBD2 (6 bases). Trimming left V 0 bases short and J 3 bases short, with 8 bases between. Germline V gives CDR1 SGHRS, CDR2 YFSETQ. The CDR3 contains 14 residues. Written as DNA, the CDR3 is TGCGCCAGCAGCTTGGGGACTACGACAGATACGCAGTATTTT. Amino acids: CASSLGTTTDTQYF.

In its sample, this clonotype is medium-sized. The gene calls are TRBV28 and TRBJ2-7; D unclear. V lost 1 base to trimming and J lost 0 bases, with 10 bases between them. The length of the CDR3 is 15 residues. CDR1 MDHEN and CDR2 SYDVKM come from the germline V gene. CDR3 DNA: TGTGCCAGCAGTTTATATGGCGCCAGCTCCTACGAGCAGTACTTC. Residues: CASSLYGASSYEQYF.

This clonotype was observed at least ten times. V gene TRBV12-3 or TRBV12-4 combines with J gene TRBJ2-7; 9 nucleotides match TRBD1. The CDR3 consists of 20 residues. V trimming: 1 base; J trimming: 3 bases; junction bases outside the gene matches: 19. CDR3 nucleotide sequence: TGTGCCAGCAGTTTAGGGCTAGGGACAGGGTACAATGAAGGCTACTACGAGCAGTACTTC. This gives the protein CASSLGLGTGYNEGYYEQYF.

This clonotype is medium-sized (0.01 to 0.1%) by share. The chain recombines TRBV6-6 with TRBJ2-5; 8 bases line up with TRBD1. The V gene end was trimmed by 4 bases and the J gene end by 5 bases; junction bases not matched to a gene: 9. Germline V gives CDR1 MNHNY, CDR2 SVGAGI (reference sequence). The CDR3 extends over 15 amino acids. CDR3 sequence reads: CASSLEGQGWETQYF. The CDR3 DNA reads as TGTGCCAGCAGTTTGGAAGGACAGGGTTGGGAGACCCAGTACTTC.

This clonotype was recorded at least ten times. CDR3 sequence reads: CASSQVGGRYGYTF. DNA for the CDR3: TGTGCCAGCAGCCAAGTGGGAGGGCGCTATGGCTACACCTTC. The chain links TRBV3-1 to TRBJ1-2; D is undetermined. V lost 1 base and J 4 bases, leaving 10 bases between the germline ends. From germline, CDR1 is LGHDT and CDR2 YNNKEL (reference sequence). The CDR3 runs 14 residues.

This clonotype qualifies as medium-sized (0.01 to 0.1%). This sequence joins TRBV27 and TRBJ2-2; D could derive from TRBD1 or TRBD2 (6 bases each). Germline CDR1 MNHEY, CDR2 SMNVEV (reference sequence). The germline V and J ends were trimmed by 1 base and 1 base, with 10 bases remaining between them. The CDR3 runs to 16 residues. CDR3 bases: TGTGCCAGCAGTTTATGGGCGGGACAGAACACCGGGGAGCTGTTTTTT. Amino acid sequence: CASSLWAGQNTGELFF.

This clonotype is labeled as large. V is TRBV29-1 and J is TRBJ1-1, with TRBD1 matching over 9 bases. CDR1 and CDR2 from the germline V gene are SQVTM and ANQGSEA. V lost 5 bases, J lost 7 bases, and 8 bases stayed unmatched. This CDR3 region has 13 residues. Here the CDR3 DNA reads TGCAGCGTTCAAGGGACAGGGAGGAATGAAGCTTTCTTT. The encoded protein is CSVQGTGRNEAFF.

This clonotype is classed as medium-sized. The chain carries TRBV28 and TRBJ2-7; 8 bases are a match to TRBD1. Germline V gene lookup returns CDR1 MDHEN and CDR2 SYDVKM. The J segment lost 2 bases and the V segment lost 5 bases, leaving 11 bases of the junction unmatched. The CDR3 extends over 16 amino acids. The CDR3 nucleotides read TGTGCCAGCAGTCTTGAGGTACCAGGGGGCACCTACGAGCAGTACTTC. Residues: CASSLEVPGGTYEQYF.

This clonotype is classed as medium-sized. The V gene is TRBV11-2, the J gene TRBJ2-1; D is ambiguous. CDR3 size: 15 residues. Germline values: CDR1 SGHAT, CDR2 FQNNGV. Trimming took 3 bases from V and 5 from J, leaving 14 bases between them. The CDR3 nucleotides are TGTGCCAGCAGCTTTGGGGATTTCGGCGACAATGAGCAGTTCTTC. Translation gives CASSFGDFGDNEQFF.

Sample share makes this clonotype medium-sized. This chain connects TRBV10-3 to TRBJ2-7; no reliable D call. The V gene's germline CDR1 is ENHRY and CDR2 SYGVKD. Between the trimmed V and J ends, which lost 6 bases and 0 bases, there was a span of 6 bases. There are 12 residues in the CDR3. The CDR3 DNA reads as TGTGCCATCAGGGGCAGCTCCTACGAGCAGTACTTC. Amino acids: CAIRGSSYEQYF.

This rearrangement joins TRBV6-1 to TRBJ1-2; 7 bases map to TRBD1. The CDR3 contains 13 residues. V was clipped by 8 bases and J by 2 bases; unmatched bases: 5. Germline V gene lookup returns CDR1 MNHNS and CDR2 SASEGT. The CDR3 coding sequence is TGTGCCAGCTATGGGACAGACAACTATGGCTACACCTTC. It translates to CASYGTDNYGYTF.

This clonotype counts as medium-sized. The chain is built from TRBV6-2 or TRBV6-3 and TRBJ2-1; D is unresolved. CDR1 is MNHEY and CDR2 is SVGEGT in the germline V gene. CDR3 size: 12 residues. V was shortened by 2 bases and J by 9 bases, with 8 bases between the two germline ends. CDR3 protein: CASSYADREQFF. Here the CDR3 DNA reads TGTGCCAGCAGTTACGCAGATCGTGAGCAGTTCTTC.

This clonotype is classed as large. The chain carries TRBV7-2 and TRBJ2-3; D perhaps matches TRBD1 (5 bases). There are 12 residues in the CDR3. Per the germline V gene, CDR1 is SGHTA and CDR2 is FQGNSA. V was clipped by 5 bases and J by 10 bases, with 13 bases between them. CDR3 in DNA: TGTGCCAGCAGCGTCCCTAGGGGTGCGCAGTATTTT. Protein sequence: CASSVPRGAQYF.